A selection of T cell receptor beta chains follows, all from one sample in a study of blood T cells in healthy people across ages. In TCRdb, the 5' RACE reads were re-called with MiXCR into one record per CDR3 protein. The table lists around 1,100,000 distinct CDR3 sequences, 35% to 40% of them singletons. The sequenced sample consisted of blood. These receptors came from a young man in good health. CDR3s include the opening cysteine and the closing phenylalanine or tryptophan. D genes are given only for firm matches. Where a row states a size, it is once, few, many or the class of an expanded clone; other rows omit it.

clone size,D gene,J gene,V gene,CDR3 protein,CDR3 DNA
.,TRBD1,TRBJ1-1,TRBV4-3,CASRTRTGEVTEAFF,TGCGCCAGCCGCACCCGGACAGGGGAGGTCACTGAAGCTTTCTTT
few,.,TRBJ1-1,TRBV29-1,CSVAVSMNTEAFF,TGCAGCGTTGCGGTCAGCATGAACACTGAAGCTTTCTTT
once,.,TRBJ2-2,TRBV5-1,CTSSVNTGELFF,TGCACCAGCAGCGTGAACACCGGGGAGCTGTTTTTT
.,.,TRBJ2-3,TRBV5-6,CASSWAGPTDTQYF,TGTGCCAGCAGCTGGGCAGGACCTACAGATACGCAGTATTTT
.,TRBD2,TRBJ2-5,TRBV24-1,CATSDSLQGSGGNEQYF,TGTGCCACCAGTGATTCGCTCCAGGGTAGCGGGGGGAATGAGCAGTACTTC
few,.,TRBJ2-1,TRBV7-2,CASSYLRGSSEQFF,TGTGCCAGCAGCTATCTTAGGGGGTCGAGTGAGCAGTTCTTC
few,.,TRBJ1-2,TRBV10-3,CATDQGYGYTF,TGTGCCACCGATCAAGGCTATGGCTACACCTTC
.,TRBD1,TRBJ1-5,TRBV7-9,CASSIGQGEQNQPQHF,TGTGCCAGCAGCATCGGACAGGGAGAGCAAAATCAGCCCCAGCATTTT
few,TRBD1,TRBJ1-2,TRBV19,CASSTALLTDRNYGYTF,TGTGCCAGTAGTACAGCACTTCTCACGGACAGGAACTATGGCTACACCTTC
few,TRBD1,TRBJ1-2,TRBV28,CASSLIGTVYGYTF,TGTGCCAGCAGTTTAATCGGGACAGTCTATGGCTACACCTTC
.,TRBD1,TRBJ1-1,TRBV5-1,CASSLEFIGRDRSAFF,TGCGCCAGCAGCTTGGAGTTTATAGGCCGGGACAGGTCTGCTTTCTTT